This T cell receptor (beta chain) was profiled in a study of control samples from healthy donors and cancer patients. The CDR3 loop spans 14 amino acids. V lost 4 bases, J lost 6 bases, and 15 bases lay in between. Germline CDR1 reads MGHRA; CDR2 reads YSYEKL. Sequencing used immunoSEQ multiplex PCR; TCRdb keeps in-frame clones, though not all of them. The data show 90,000 to 150,000 clones, roughly 89% seen once. The source material was blood. V usage is TRBV4-1 and J usage is TRBJ1-1, with a weak D call TRBD1 (5 bases). The clonotype comes from a man aged 30 to 39 in good health. The CDR3 spells CASSRDSPRAEAFF. DNA for the CDR3: TGCGCCAGCAGCCGAGACAGTCCACGAGCTGAAGCTTTCTTT.